Listed below are T cell receptor beta chains from one sample, sequenced in a study of shared clonotypes between healthy human individuals. This table comes from immunoSEQ multiplex PCR, and its TCRdb copy is limited to in-frame clones, with some not included. Among about 2.3 million clones, 85% to 95% were seen once, and the ten largest hold approximately 0.41%. Sequenced input: naive CD4+ T cells from PBMCs. These receptor sequences come from a young man in good health. Some clones in this sample may be carry-over from other donors' samples. The CDR3 runs from the conserved cysteine through the conserved F or W. The D gene is left open where the match is weak. Clone size, where shown, is once, few, many, or a class for clones that have expanded.

TRBJ2-5 | TRBV5-4 | - | - | TGTGCCAGCAGCTTGGAGTTTCAAGAGACCCAGTACTTC | CASSLEFQETQYF
TRBJ2-1 | TRBV7-7 | - | - | TGTGCCAGCAGCCCCGGCCCCGAACCTTACAATGAGCAGTTCTTC | CASSPGPEPYNEQFF
TRBJ2-1 | TRBV9 | - | TRBD1 | TGTGCCAGCAGCGTAGATAACAGGGGAGTGAATGAGCAGTTCTTC | CASSVDNRGVNEQFF
TRBJ1-5 | TRBV18 | - | TRBD1 | TGTGCCAGCTCGCCAGGGACAGGGGGTAGTCAGCCCCAGCATTTT | CASSPGTGGSQPQHF
TRBJ2-1 | TRBV6-1 | once | - | TGTGCCAGCAGTGAATCTGGCAGGGGATACAATGAGCAGTTCTTC | CASSESGRGYNEQFF
TRBJ2-7 | TRBV27 | - | TRBD2 | TGTGCCAGCAGCCCGGGACTAGCGGGAGGGCCTCCTTACTACGAGCAGTACTTC | CASSPGLAGGPPYYEQYF
TRBJ2-7 | TRBV11-2 | - | - | TGTGCCAGCAGCTTAAACAGGGGGACTACCTACGAGCAGTACTTC | CASSLNRGTTYEQYF
TRBJ2-4 | TRBV1 | - | - | TGCACCAGCAGCCAAGATAAGAACAGGGGGCCGGGGAGAATAGCCAAAAACATTCAGTACTTC | CTSSQDKNRGPGRIAKNIQYF
TRBJ1-5 | TRBV27 | - | - | TGTGCCAGCAGCCGCTTCAGCTCCCGGCGCGGCAATCAGCCCCAGCATTTT | CASSRFSSRRGNQPQHF
TRBJ2-5 | TRBV5-1 | - | - | TGCGCCAGCAGCTCCGGATACGGGACTCTACAAGAGACCCAGTACTTC | CASSSGYGTLQETQYF
TRBJ2-7 | TRBV6-1 | - | TRBD2 | TGTGCCAGCCACTTGGGCGGGAGCTTCTTCTACGAGCAGTACTTC | CASHLGGSFFYEQYF
TRBJ1-1 | TRBV16 | once | - | TGTGCCAGCAGCCAATTGAACAGGGAAGCTGAAGCTTTCTTT | CASSQLNREAEAFF
TRBJ2-1 | TRBV5-6 | - | - | TGTGCCAGCAGCTTGCGCCGAGATCTCTACAATGAGCAGTTCTTC | CASSLRRDLYNEQFF
TRBJ1-1 | TRBV19 | few | - | TGTGCCAGTACCCAGGGCGGGAAGGGCGCGACTGAAGCTTTCTTT | CASTQGGKGATEAFF
TRBJ2-1 | TRBV14 | once | TRBD2 | TGTGCCAGCAGCCAAGGACTAGCCTCCTACAATGAGCAGTTCTTC | CASSQGLASYNEQFF
TRBJ2-5 | TRBV29-1 | - | TRBD1 | TGCAGCGTTTATAGGACAGGGTCGTTAAAGGTAGAGACCCAGTACTTC | CSVYRTGSLKVETQYF
TRBJ2-1 | TRBV5-1 | - | - | TGCGCCAGCAGCGAGGCGAGCTCCTACAATGAGCAGTTCTTC | CASSEASSYNEQFF
TRBJ1-3 | TRBV21-1 | - | - | TGTGCCAGCAGGACGCAGGGGGCGTATAGGGAAAACACCATATATTTT | CASRTQGAYRENTIYF